This T cell receptor (beta chain) is from a study of vaccination and CD4 T cells after COVID-19. Study details: Recovered patients in the cohort numbered six men and four women, two of them Hispanic.

The CDR3 covers 13 residues. Germline CDR1 reads DFQATT; CDR2 reads SNEGSKA (reference sequence). V was shortened by 5 bases and J by 5 bases, with 15 bases between the two germline ends. Sequence data for DNA of cultured CD4+ T cells were generated by the Oncomine TCR Beta short-read assay. Using its own MiXCR run on the PCR reads, TCRdb lists one record per CDR3 protein. The data contain approximately 21,000 distinct CDR3 sequences, over 60% of them seen just once; the ten biggest clones take up about 7.1%. Treatment: approximately 9-day PBMC culture with coronavirus spike peptide pools or control peptides (ViraFEST assay). ViraFEST used peptide pools to expand antigen-specific T cells and subsequently sequenced their TCRs. After being plated at under 2.5 million per well, PBMCs were cultured with about 10 IU/ml IL-2 and approximately 9.2 ug/ml peptide pools. This clonotype was observed a handful of times. Its specificity is unknown.

This chain links TRBV20-1 with TRBJ1-1; D gene uncertain. The receptor's source is a human donor who had recovered from COVID-19. The sequencing sample was made of CD4+ T cells from blood, cultured in vitro. The CDR3 nucleotides are TGCAGTGCTGGGAGCATGGCGCGGACTGAAGCTTTCTTT. Its translation: CSAGSMARTEAFF.